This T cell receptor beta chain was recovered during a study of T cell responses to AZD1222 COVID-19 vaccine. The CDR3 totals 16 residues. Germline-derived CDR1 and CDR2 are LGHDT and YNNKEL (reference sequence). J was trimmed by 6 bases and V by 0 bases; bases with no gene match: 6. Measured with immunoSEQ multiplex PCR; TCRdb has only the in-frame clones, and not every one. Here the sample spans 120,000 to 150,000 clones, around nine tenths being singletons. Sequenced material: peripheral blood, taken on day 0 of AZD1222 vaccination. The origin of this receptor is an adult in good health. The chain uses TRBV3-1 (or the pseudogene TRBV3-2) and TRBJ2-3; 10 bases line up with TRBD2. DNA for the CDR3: TGTGCCAGCAGCCAAGATTGGCTAGCGGGAGATGATACGCAGTATTTT. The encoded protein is CASSQDWLAGDDTQYF.